The T cell receptor beta chain under discussion was sequenced for a study of neurological immune-mediated disorders. Whole-study results and caveats: The study found no CDR3 amino acid sequences shared by expanded clones across subjects, suggesting private repertoires in all groups.

Trimming pared 1 base from V and 2 bases from J, leaving 8 bases between. This CDR3 is 14 amino acids long. The V gene's germline CDR1 is SGHTA and CDR2 FQGNSA. 5'RACE generated cDNA with 10-nucleotide random UMIs. In TCRdb, the 5' RACE reads were re-called with MiXCR into one record per CDR3 protein. The profile shows around 60,000 distinct CDR3 sequences, approximately 3.1% of them singletons. Unsorted libraries were prepared from 2 million PBMCs held at -80 C. This clonotype was recorded a few times. The antigen is not known. With a much larger clone just one base away, this may be a read error. The specimen was PBMCs. The genes are TRBV7-2 and TRBJ1-1, with D unresolved. This clonotype originated in a woman aged 55-70 years with multiple sclerosis. The CDR3 spells CASSLGAHNTEAFF. In DNA form, the CDR3 reads TGTGCCAGCAGCTTAGGGGCCCATAACACTGAAGCTTTCTTT.